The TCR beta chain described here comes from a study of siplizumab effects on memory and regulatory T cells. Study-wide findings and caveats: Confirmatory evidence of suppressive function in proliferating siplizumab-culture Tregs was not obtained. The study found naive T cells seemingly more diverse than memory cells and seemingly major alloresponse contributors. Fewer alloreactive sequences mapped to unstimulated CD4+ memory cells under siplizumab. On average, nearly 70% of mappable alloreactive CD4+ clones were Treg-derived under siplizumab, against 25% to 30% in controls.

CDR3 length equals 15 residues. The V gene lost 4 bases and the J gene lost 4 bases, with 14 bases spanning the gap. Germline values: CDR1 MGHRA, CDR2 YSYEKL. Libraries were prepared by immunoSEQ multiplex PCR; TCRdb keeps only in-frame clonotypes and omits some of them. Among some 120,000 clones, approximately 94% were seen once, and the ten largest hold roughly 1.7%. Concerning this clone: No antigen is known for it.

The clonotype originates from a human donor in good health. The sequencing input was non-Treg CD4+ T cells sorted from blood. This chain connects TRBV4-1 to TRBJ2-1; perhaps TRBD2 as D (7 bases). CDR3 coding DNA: TGCGCCAGCAGCCTCCAGGGGCGGGGGTACAATGAGCAGTTCTTC. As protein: CASSLQGRGYNEQFF.